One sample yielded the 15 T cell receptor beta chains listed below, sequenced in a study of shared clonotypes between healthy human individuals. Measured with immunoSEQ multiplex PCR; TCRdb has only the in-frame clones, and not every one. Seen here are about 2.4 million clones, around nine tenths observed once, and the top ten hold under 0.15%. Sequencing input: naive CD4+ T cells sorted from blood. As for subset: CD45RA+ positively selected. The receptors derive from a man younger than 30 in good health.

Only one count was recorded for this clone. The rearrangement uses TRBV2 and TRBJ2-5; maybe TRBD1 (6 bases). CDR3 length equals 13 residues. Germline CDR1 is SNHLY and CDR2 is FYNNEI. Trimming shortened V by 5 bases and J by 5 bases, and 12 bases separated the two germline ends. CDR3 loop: CASSTPGVETQYF. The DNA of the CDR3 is TGTGCCAGCAGTACCCCAGGGGTCGAGACCCAGTACTTC.

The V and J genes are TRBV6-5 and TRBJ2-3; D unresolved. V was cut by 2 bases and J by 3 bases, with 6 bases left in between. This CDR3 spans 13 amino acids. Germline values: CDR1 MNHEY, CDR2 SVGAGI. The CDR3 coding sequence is TGTGCCAGCAGTTACGACCTGACAGATACGCAGTATTTT. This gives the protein CASSYDLTDTQYF.

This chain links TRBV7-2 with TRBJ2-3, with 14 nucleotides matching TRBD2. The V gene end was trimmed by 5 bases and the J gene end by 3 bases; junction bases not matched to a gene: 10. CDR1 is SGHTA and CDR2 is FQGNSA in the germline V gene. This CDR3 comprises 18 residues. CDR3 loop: CASSGRLAGGPGTDTQYF. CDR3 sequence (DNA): TGTGCCAGCAGCGGCAGACTAGCGGGAGGGCCGGGGACAGATACGCAGTATTTT.

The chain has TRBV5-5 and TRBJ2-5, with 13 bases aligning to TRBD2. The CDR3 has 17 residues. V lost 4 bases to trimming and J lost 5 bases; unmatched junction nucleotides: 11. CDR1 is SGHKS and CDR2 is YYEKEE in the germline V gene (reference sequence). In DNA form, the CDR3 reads TGTGCCAGCAGCCTCCGGACTAGCGGGGGCCGGAGGGAGACCCAGTACTTC. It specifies CASSLRTSGGRRETQYF.

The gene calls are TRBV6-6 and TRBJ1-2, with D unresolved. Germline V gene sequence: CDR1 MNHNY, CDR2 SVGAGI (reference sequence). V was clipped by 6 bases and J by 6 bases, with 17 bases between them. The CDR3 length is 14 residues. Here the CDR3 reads CASSYREGRDGYTF. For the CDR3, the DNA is TGTGCCAGCAGCTATCGTGAGGGTAGGGATGGCTACACCTTC.

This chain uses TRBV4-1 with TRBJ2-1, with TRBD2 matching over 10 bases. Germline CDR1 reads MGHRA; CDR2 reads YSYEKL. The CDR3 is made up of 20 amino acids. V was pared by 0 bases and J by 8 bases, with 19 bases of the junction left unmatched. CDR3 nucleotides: TGCGCCAGCAGCCAAGATGTACAACTAGGCACTAGCGGGGTCCGGGATGAGCAGTTCTTC. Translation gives CASSQDVQLGTSGVRDEQFF.

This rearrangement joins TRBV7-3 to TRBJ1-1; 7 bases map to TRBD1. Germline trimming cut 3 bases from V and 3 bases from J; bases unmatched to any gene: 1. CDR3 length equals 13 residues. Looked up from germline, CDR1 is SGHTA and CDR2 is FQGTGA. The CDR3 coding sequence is TGTGCCAGCAGCTTCGACAGGGACACTGAAGCTTTCTTT. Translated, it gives CASSFDRDTEAFF.

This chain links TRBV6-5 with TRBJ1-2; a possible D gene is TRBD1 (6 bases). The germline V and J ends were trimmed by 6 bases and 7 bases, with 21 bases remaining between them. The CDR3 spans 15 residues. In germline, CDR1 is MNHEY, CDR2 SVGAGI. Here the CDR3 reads CASSNFGGGASGYTF. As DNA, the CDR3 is TGTGCCAGCAGCAACTTCGGGGGGGGCGCGTCTGGCTACACCTTC.

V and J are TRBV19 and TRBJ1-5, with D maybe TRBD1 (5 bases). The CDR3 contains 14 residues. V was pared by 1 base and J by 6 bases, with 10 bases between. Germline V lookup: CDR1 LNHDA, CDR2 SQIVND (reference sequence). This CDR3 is CASSIGRGIQPQHF. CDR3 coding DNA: TGTGCCAGTAGTATAGGTAGGGGCATTCAGCCCCAGCATTTT.

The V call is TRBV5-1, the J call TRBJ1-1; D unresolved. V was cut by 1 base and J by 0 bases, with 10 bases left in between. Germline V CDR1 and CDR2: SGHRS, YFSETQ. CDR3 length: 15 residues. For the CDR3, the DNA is TGCGCCAGCAGCTTGTTCGGAGGGCTGAACACTGAAGCTTTCTTT. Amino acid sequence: CASSLFGGLNTEAFF.

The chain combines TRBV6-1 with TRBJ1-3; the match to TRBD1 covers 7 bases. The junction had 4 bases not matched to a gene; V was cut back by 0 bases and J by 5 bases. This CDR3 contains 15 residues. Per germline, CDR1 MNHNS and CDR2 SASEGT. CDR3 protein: CASSEAQGGRNTIYF. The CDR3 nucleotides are TGTGCCAGCAGTGAAGCTCAAGGGGGCCGAAACACCATATATTTT.

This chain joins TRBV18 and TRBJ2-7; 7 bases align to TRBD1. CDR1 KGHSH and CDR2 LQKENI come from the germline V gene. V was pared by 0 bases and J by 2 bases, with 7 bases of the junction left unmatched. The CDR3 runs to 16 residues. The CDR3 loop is CASSPPGRGRAYEQYF. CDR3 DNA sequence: TGTGCCAGCTCACCACCGGGAAGGGGGCGTGCCTACGAGCAGTACTTC.

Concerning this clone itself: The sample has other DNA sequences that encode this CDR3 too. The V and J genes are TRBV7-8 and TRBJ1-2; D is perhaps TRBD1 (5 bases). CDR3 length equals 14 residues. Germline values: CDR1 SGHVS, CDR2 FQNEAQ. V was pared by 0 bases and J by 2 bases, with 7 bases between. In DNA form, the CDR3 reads TGTGCCAGCAGCTTAGCGGGGGGAAACTATGGCTACACCTTC. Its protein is CASSLAGGNYGYTF.

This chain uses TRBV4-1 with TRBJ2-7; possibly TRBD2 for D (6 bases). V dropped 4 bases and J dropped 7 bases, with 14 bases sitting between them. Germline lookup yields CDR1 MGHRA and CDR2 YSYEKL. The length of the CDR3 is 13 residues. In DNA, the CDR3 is TGCGCCAGCAGCCCACGGGACTTGGGGGAGCAGTACTTC. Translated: CASSPRDLGEQYF.

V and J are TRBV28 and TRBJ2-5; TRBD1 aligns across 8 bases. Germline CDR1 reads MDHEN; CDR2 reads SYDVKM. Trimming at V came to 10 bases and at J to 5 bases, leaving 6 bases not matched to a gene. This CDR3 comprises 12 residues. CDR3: CATSGGTETQYF. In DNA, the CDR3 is TGTGCCACCTCAGGGGGCACGGAGACCCAGTACTTC.